Presented here are 13 T cell receptor beta chains from one specimen sequenced in a study of T cell repertoires in cytomegalovirus infection. Their antigens are not known. From the reads, TCRdb called clonotypes with MiXCR, one entry per CDR3 protein. The sample lists a few hundred thousand distinct CDR3 sequences; roughly 42% were seen once. The sample consisted of cultured PBMCs, taken from culture after CMV antigen stimulation. The receptors here all came from a human donor in good health (CMV status not recorded). Some clones in this sample may be carry-over from other donors' samples.

The chain carries TRBV12-3 or TRBV12-4 and TRBJ2-2; no reliable D call. V was cut by 7 bases and J by 6 bases, with 15 bases left in between. The CDR3 totals 14 residues. The CDR3 loop is CASIMGGTAGELFF. The CDR3 DNA reads TGTGCCAGCATCATGGGTGGCACGGCCGGGGAGCTGTTTTTT.

The V gene is TRBV6-6, the J gene TRBJ2-3; D is ambiguous. Trimming took off 5 bases at V and 0 bases at J, with 9 bases between the two ends. The CDR3 consists of 14 residues. CDR1 is MNHNY, CDR2 SVGAGI, per germline (reference sequence). For the CDR3, the DNA is TGTGCCAGCAGTCCTATTGAAAGCACAGATACGCAGTATTTT. Protein: CASSPIESTDTQYF.

Many counts were recorded for this clonotype. The chain carries TRBV28 and TRBJ1-5, with 10 bases that match TRBD1. Germline assignment: CDR1 MDHEN and CDR2 SYDVKM. The CDR3 runs to 15 residues. J was trimmed by 2 bases and V by 6 bases; bases with no gene match: 4. Here the CDR3 DNA reads TGTGCCAGCAGCCGGGACAGGGGCGGCAATCAGCCCCAGCATTTT. It yields the protein CASSRDRGGNQPQHF.

This chain uses TRBV28 with TRBJ2-1; 8 positions match TRBD1. V gave up 6 bases and J gave up 12 bases; unmatched junction bases: 10. The CDR3 covers 13 residues. The germline V gene encodes CDR1 MDHEN and CDR2 SYDVKM. The CDR3 coding sequence is TGTGCCAGCAGGCCGCAGGGGGCGTTTGTGCAGTTCTTC. It is translated as CASRPQGAFVQFF.

At least ten counts were recorded for this clonotype. The rearrangement uses TRBV7-2 and TRBJ2-7; D not certain. Germline values: CDR1 SGHTA, CDR2 FQGNSA. The CDR3 covers 13 residues. V lost 1 base, J lost 3 bases, and 7 bases lay in between. CDR3 residues: CASSLGAGYEQYF. The CDR3 coding sequence is TGTGCCAGCAGCTTAGGGGCAGGCTACGAGCAGTACTTC.

The chain combines TRBV7-8 with TRBJ2-1, with TRBD1 identical over 7 bases. Germline values: CDR1 SGHVS, CDR2 FQNEAQ. V shed 6 bases, J shed 5 bases, and the junction held 4 bases outside the gene matches. This CDR3 comprises 13 residues. The CDR3 DNA is TGTGCCAGCAGTCAGGACAGGAACAATGAGCAGTTCTTC. This codes for CASSQDRNNEQFF.

This clonotype has a handful of counts. The chain employs TRBV6-5 and TRBJ2-6, with a weak D call TRBD1 (6 bases). CDR1 MNHEY and CDR2 SVGAGI come from the germline V gene. V lost 5 bases, J lost 0 bases, and 11 bases lay in between. The CDR3 consists of 16 residues. The DNA of the CDR3 is TGTGCCAGCAGTCCCCGGACAGCCTCTGGGGCCAACGTCCTGACTTTC. The encoded protein is CASSPRTASGANVLTF.

This clonotype was recorded a few times. This chain uses TRBV20-1 with TRBJ2-7; D perhaps matches TRBD2 (5 bases). The CDR3 is 11 residues long. V was trimmed by 5 bases and J by 3 bases, leaving 8 bases between them. Germline assignment: CDR1 DFQATT and CDR2 SNEGSKA (reference sequence). The CDR3 DNA reads TGCAGTGCTTCGGCGGGCTACGAGCAGTACTTC. Encoded protein: CSASAGYEQYF.

The chain links TRBV20-1 to TRBJ2-3, with TRBD2 identical over 9 bases. Germline CDR1 and CDR2: DFQATT and SNEGSKA (reference sequence). The CDR3 is 17 amino acids. V dropped 3 bases and J dropped 4; count of bases not matched to a gene: 14. CDR3 sequence: CSASQGREGGSADTQYF. In nucleotides, the CDR3 is TGCAGTGCTAGCCAGGGGCGGGAGGGAGGAAGCGCAGATACGCAGTATTTT.

The genes are TRBV15 and TRBJ2-3; weak D call: TRBD2 (5 bases). V was clipped by 1 base and J by 10 bases, with 18 bases between them. This CDR3 is built from 15 residues. CDR1 is LNHNV, CDR2 YYDKDF, per germline (reference sequence). In nucleotides, the CDR3 is TGTGCCACCAGCAGAGGAGAAAGCGGAAGGAGAGCGCAGTATTTT. It is translated as CATSRGESGRRAQYF.

The chain is built from TRBV6-2 or TRBV6-3 and TRBJ2-3; D perhaps matches TRBD2 (6 bases). Trimming stripped 6 bases from V and 6 bases from J, with 16 bases between. The V gene's germline CDR1 is MNHEY and CDR2 SVGEGT. The CDR3 has 14 residues. CDR3 in amino acids: CASSPTSFGDTQYF. The CDR3 bases are TGTGCCAGCAGCCCCACTAGCTTCGGGGATACGCAGTATTTT.

This clonotype came up many times. The J gene is TRBJ1-4, the V gene TRBV7-6; a weak D match, TRBD1 (6 bases). CDR1 SGHVS and CDR2 FNYEAQ come from the germline V gene. The CDR3 runs to 14 residues. Trimming stripped 1 base from V and 6 bases from J, with 9 bases between. The CDR3 DNA reads TGTGCCAGCAGCTTAGTACAGGGCGATGAAAAACTGTTTTTT. Residues: CASSLVQGDEKLFF.

This clonotype was found a few times. The rearrangement links TRBV7-2 to TRBJ2-3; unclear D gene. CDR3 length equals 16 residues. CDR1 and CDR2 from the germline V gene are SGHTA and FQGNSA. The V end lost 6 bases, the J end lost 6 bases, and 22 bases lay between the germline ends. The CDR3 sequence: CASRLGAVPGLDTQYF. The CDR3 region has the DNA TGTGCCAGCAGACTCGGTGCCGTTCCTGGGTTGGATACGCAGTATTTT. Drawing the rest from reference TRBV7-2 and TRBJ2-3, the complete variable domain is GAGVSQSPSNKVTEKGKDVELRCDPISGHTALYWYRQSLGQGLEFLIYFQGNSAPDKSGLPSDRFSAERTGGSVSTLTIQRTQQEDSAVYLCASRLGAVPGLDTQYFGPGTRLTVL.